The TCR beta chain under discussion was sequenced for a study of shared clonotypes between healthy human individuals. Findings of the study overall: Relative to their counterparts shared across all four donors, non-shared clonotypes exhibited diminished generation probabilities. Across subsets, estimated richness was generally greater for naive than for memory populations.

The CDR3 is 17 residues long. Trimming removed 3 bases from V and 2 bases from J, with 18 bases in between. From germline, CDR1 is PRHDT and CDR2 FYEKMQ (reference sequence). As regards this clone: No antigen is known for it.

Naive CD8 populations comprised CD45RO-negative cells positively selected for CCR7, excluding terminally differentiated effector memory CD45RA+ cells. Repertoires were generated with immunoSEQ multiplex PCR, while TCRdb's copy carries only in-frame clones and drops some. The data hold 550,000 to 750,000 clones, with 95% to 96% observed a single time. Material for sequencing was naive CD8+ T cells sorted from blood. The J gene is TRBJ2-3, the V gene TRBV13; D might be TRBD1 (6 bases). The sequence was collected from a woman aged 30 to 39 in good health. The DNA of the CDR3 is TGTGCCAGCAGCTTGGTTCTTCAGGACAGTGCCACAGATACGCAGTATTTT. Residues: CASSLVLQDSATDTQYF.